This T cell receptor beta chain was sequenced in a study of technical replicates of blood from a handful of donors. Germline CDR1 reads SQVTM; CDR2 reads ANQGSEA. V lost 6 bases to trimming and J lost 0 bases, with 15 bases between them. The CDR3 length is 15 residues. This clone appeared a single time. Profiled with immunoSEQ multiplex PCR; TCRdb holds only in-frame clones, not every one. The data show around 70,000 clones, with 94% seen just once and 0.3% to 0.45% held by the top ten. The chain joins TRBV29-1 to TRBJ2-1; perhaps TRBD1 as D (7 bases). The sample taken for sequencing was T cells isolated from PBMCs. The receptor's source is a human donor in good health. The CDR3 sequence is CSVGPGGSSYNEQFF. DNA of the CDR3: TGCAGCGTAGGCCCAGGGGGGAGCTCCTACAATGAGCAGTTCTTC.